A single T cell receptor (beta chain) is shown here with its context. Study members were between about 18 and 95 years old and lived in 25 or so US regions. Clones were sequenced by immunoSEQ multiplex PCR, and TCRdb holds only the in-frame ones, with some missing. The data show fewer than 400,000 clones, about 85% seen once. Germline lookup yields CDR1 SEHNR and CDR2 FQNEAQ (reference sequence). Trimming at V came to 5 bases and at J to 4 bases, leaving 13 bases not matched to a gene. The CDR3 contains 18 residues. This specimen comes from a study of blood T cell repertoires in COVID-19. Study details: Acute and convalescent COVID-19 specimens originated in the United States, Italy and Spain.

The sequence came from a woman in her 30s who had been exposed to COVID-19. Sequencing was performed on PBMCs or T cells enriched from blood (not recorded which). The J gene is TRBJ2-6, the V gene TRBV7-9; 8 bases are shared with TRBD1. The CDR3 loop is CASSNPGQVIGGANVLTF. CDR3 sequence (DNA): TGTGCCAGCAGCAATCCGGGACAGGTTATAGGCGGGGCCAACGTCCTGACTTTC. Combining the CDR3 with reference TRBV7-9 and TRBJ2-6 gives the whole variable domain DTGVSQNPRHKITKRGQNVTFRCDPISEHNRLYWYRQTLGQGPEFLTYFQNEAQLEKSRLLSDRFSAERPKGSFSTLEIQRTEQGDSAMYLCASSNPGQVIGGANVLTFGAGSRLTVL.